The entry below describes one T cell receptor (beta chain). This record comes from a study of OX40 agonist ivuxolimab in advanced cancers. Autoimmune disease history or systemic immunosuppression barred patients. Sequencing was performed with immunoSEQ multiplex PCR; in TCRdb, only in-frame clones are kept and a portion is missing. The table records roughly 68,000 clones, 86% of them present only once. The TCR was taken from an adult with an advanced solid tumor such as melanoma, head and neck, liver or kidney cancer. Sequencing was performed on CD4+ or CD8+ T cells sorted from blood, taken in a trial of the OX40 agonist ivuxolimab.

CDR3 DNA: TGTGCCAGCAGCTTAATGAATGCCGGGCCGGATGAAAAACTGTTTTTT. Amino acids: CASSLMNAGPDEKLFF. V and J are TRBV7-9 and TRBJ1-4; no reliable D call. The CDR3 spans 16 residues. CDR1 is SEHNR and CDR2 is FQNEAQ in the germline V gene (reference sequence). The ends were cut back, 2 bases at V and 6 bases at J, with 16 bases in the middle.